This TCR beta chain was sequenced during a study of blood T cells in healthy people across ages. Study observations and caveats: Using unsorted PBMCs precluded a conclusive naive versus antigen-experienced comparison.

Points on this clonotype: As yet, its antigen is unknown.

The CDR3 has 15 amino acids. V shed 8 bases and J shed 4 bases, with 20 bases lying between them. Isolation of PBMCs gave at least 6 million cells per sample. A second PCR, run for about 6 to 11 cycles, used a sample-barcoded 5' primer plus a J-beta primer mix. TCRdb ran MiXCR on the 5' RACE reads and lists one entry per CDR3 protein. The sample lists nearly 1 million distinct CDR3 sequences; roughly half were seen once. What was sequenced was blood. The receptor's source is a woman aged 55-70 years in good health. This rearrangement joins TRBV12-3 or TRBV12-4 to TRBJ1-1; tentative D call: TRBD1 (5 bases). The CDR3 DNA is TGTGCCAGCGCCGCGGTTGGGGGAGGTATCACTGAAGCTTTCTTT. Amino acids: CASAAVGGGITEAFF.